The 3 T cell receptor beta chains presented below share a single source sample, sequenced in a study of T cells in localized non-small cell lung cancer. Repertoires were generated with immunoSEQ multiplex PCR, while TCRdb's copy carries only in-frame clones and drops some. The table shows some 72,000 clones, with approximately 84% occurring only once. The sequences come from peripheral blood, collected before any cancer treatment. The receptor set was obtained from a man between 40 and 70 years old with stage I lung adenocarcinoma.

The chain couples TRBV5-1 to TRBJ1-2; 7 bases are a match to TRBD1. The CDR3 totals 14 residues. Germline V gene sequence: CDR1 SGHRS, CDR2 YFSETQ. With 4 bases clipped from V and 7 bases from J, the junction kept 10 bases outside the gene matches. In DNA form, the CDR3 reads TGCGCCAGCAGCCGGACGGACAGGATGAGTGGCTACACCTTC. It yields the protein CASSRTDRMSGYTF.

This clone turned up a few times. The rearrangement joins TRBV12-5 to TRBJ2-2; D is ambiguous. The germline CDR1 and CDR2 sequences are LGHNT and FRNRAP. Deletions cut 2 bases from V and 7 bases from J, with 14 bases between. The CDR3 loop spans 15 amino acids. CDR3 in amino acids: CASGLSLVVNGELFF. CDR3 DNA sequence: TGTGCTAGTGGTTTGTCTCTAGTTGTGAACGGGGAGCTGTTTTTT.

This clone is classed as medium-sized. This sequence joins TRBV6-5 and TRBJ2-2; D ambiguous. Looked up from germline, CDR1 is MNHEY and CDR2 is SVGAGI. The CDR3 sequence is 13 residues long. The V end lost 5 bases, the J end lost 7 bases, and 11 bases lay between the germline ends. Written as DNA, the CDR3 is TGTGCCAGCAGTCCGACAATTTACGGGGAGCTGTTTTTT. Protein sequence: CASSPTIYGELFF.